Listed below are T cell receptor beta chains from one sample, sequenced in a study of cytomegalovirus exposure and HLA in healthy donors. Here immunoSEQ multiplex PCR was the method, and the copy in TCRdb shows in-frame clones only, minus some. The table has some 100,000 clones, under 80% seen once; the top ten hold 3.5% to 5%. The sample was PBMCs. Receptors were obtained from a man between 40 and 49 years old in good health and CMV-seronegative. CDR3s include the opening cysteine and the closing phenylalanine or tryptophan. Fields, in order: clone size, V gene, J gene, D gene, CDR3 protein, CDR3 DNA. A D gene is named only where the DNA matches it firmly. Part of the rows lack a size; the others show once, few, many or a class for expanded clones.

once	TRBV30	TRBJ2-7	NA	CAWSGAVEQYF	TGTGCCTGGAGTGGAGCCGTCGAGCAGTACTTC
NA	TRBV18	TRBJ2-1	TRBD1	CASSPSGTGSKEQFF	TGTGCCAGCTCACCAAGCGGGACAGGGTCAAAAGAGCAGTTCTTC
NA	TRBV25-1	TRBJ1-1	TRBD1	CASSKPGQGGREAFF	TGTGCCAGCAGTAAACCGGGACAGGGAGGGAGAGAAGCTTTCTTT
NA	TRBV7-8	TRBJ1-1	TRBD1	CASSLLPPGQGRTEAFF	TGTGCCAGCAGCTTATTGCCTCCGGGACAGGGGCGAACTGAAGCTTTCTTT
NA	TRBV7-9	TRBJ1-3	NA	CASTSGQPPPKGNTIYF	TGTGCCAGCACCTCGGGACAACCTCCACCCAAAGGAAACACCATATATTTT
NA	TRBV13	TRBJ1-4	NA	CASSLAGPNEKLFF	TGTGCCAGCAGCTTAGCCGGTCCTAATGAAAAACTGTTTTTT
NA	TRBV7-9	TRBJ2-3	NA	CASSRDITSTDTQYF	TGTGCCAGCAGCCGGGACATAACTAGCACAGATACGCAGTATTTT
NA	TRBV28	TRBJ2-5	TRBD1	CASSPWTGPETQYF	TGTGCCAGCAGTCCATGGACAGGGCCGGAGACCCAGTACTTC
NA	TRBV11-2	TRBJ2-3	TRBD2	CASSAVAGRADTQYF	TGTGCCAGCAGCGCCGTAGCGGGGCGCGCAGATACGCAGTATTTT
few	TRBV7-9	TRBJ1-1	NA	CASSLEGGGRTEAFF	TGTGCCAGCAGCCTAGAGGGGGGAGGGCGGACTGAAGCTTTCTTT
NA	TRBV4-1	TRBJ2-5	TRBD2	CASSQTSGGSQETQYF	TGCGCCAGCAGCCAGACTAGCGGGGGCTCCCAAGAGACCCAGTACTTC
few	TRBV7-9	TRBJ1-2	NA	CASSLYPGHYGYTF	TGTGCCAGCAGCTTATACCCAGGCCACTATGGCTACACCTTC
NA	TRBV7-9	TRBJ1-1	TRBD1	CSSSLIQGTEAFF	TGTTCCAGCAGCCTAATACAGGGGACTGAAGCTTTCTTT
NA	TRBV7-8	TRBJ2-1	NA	CASSLVGLARPASYNEQFF	TGTGCCAGCAGCTTAGTGGGGCTAGCGCGACCCGCCTCCTACAATGAGCAGTTCTTC
NA	TRBV28	TRBJ2-6	TRBD1	CALGQGASGANVLTF	TGTGCCTTAGGACAGGGGGCTTCTGGGGCCAACGTCCTGACTTTC
NA	TRBV27	TRBJ1-1	NA	CASSLSAVNTEAFF	TGTGCCAGCAGTTTATCCGCAGTGAACACTGAAGCTTTCTTT
few	TRBV21-1	TRBJ2-3	NA	CASSPAGTSTDTQYF	TGTGCCAGCAGCCCGGCCGGGACTAGCACAGATACGCAGTATTTT
NA	TRBV6-5	TRBJ1-5	TRBD1	CASSTVTGGNQPQHF	TGTGCCAGCAGTACGGTGACAGGGGGCAATCAGCCCCAGCATTTT
NA	TRBV6-1	TRBJ1-5	NA	CASGQHSNQPQHF	TGTGCCAGCGGACAGCATAGCAATCAGCCCCAGCATTTT
NA	TRBV20-1	TRBJ1-2	NA	CSAGSTGGYTF	TGCAGTGCGGGATCGACAGGCGGCTACACCTTC
once	TRBV4-1	TRBJ1-5	TRBD1	CASSQDPLDRAVNQPQHF	TGCGCCAGCAGCCAAGATCCACTTGACAGGGCAGTCAATCAGCCCCAGCATTTT
NA	TRBV6-5	TRBJ2-7	NA	CASSYSLTASSYEQYF	TGTGCCAGCAGTTACTCGCTAACCGCTAGCTCCTACGAGCAGTACTTC
NA	TRBV11-2	TRBJ2-7	NA	CASSLSQGPYEQYF	TGTGCCAGCAGCTTATCCCAGGGCCCCTACGAGCAGTACTTC
NA	TRBV4-3	TRBJ1-5	NA	CASSQDYRRGRVYSNQPQHF	TGCGCCAGCAGCCAAGATTATCGACGAGGGAGAGTATATAGCAATCAGCCCCAGCATTTT
NA	TRBV15	TRBJ2-1	TRBD2	CATSFSGEGMNEQFF	TGTGCCACCAGCTTTAGCGGGGAGGGCATGAATGAGCAGTTCTTC
NA	TRBV5-4	TRBJ1-1	NA	CASSFDSGEAFF	TGTGCCAGCAGCTTCGACAGTGGTGAAGCTTTCTTT
few	TRBV7-7	TRBJ1-4	NA	CASSLAEGMGEKLFF	TGTGCTAGCAGCTTAGCGGAGGGTATGGGGGAAAAACTGTTTTTT
NA	TRBV5-4	TRBJ1-1	TRBD1	CASSGMTGASEAFF	TGTGCCAGCAGCGGCATGACAGGGGCCAGTGAAGCTTTCTTT
NA	TRBV5-1	TRBJ2-2	NA	CASKVGLETGELFF	TGCGCCAGCAAAGTCGGGTTAGAAACCGGGGAGCTGTTTTTT
NA	TRBV5-1	TRBJ1-1	TRBD1	CASSLGQGGNTEAFF	TGCGCCAGCAGCTTAGGACAGGGGGGGAACACTGAAGCTTTCTTT
few	TRBV11-2	TRBJ1-2	NA	CASSLAPDYGYTF	TGTGCCAGCAGCTTAGCTCCGGACTATGGCTACACCTTC
NA	TRBV13	TRBJ2-1	TRBD1	CASSPGQLVNEQFF	TGTGCCAGCAGCCCGGGACAGCTGGTCAATGAGCAGTTCTTC